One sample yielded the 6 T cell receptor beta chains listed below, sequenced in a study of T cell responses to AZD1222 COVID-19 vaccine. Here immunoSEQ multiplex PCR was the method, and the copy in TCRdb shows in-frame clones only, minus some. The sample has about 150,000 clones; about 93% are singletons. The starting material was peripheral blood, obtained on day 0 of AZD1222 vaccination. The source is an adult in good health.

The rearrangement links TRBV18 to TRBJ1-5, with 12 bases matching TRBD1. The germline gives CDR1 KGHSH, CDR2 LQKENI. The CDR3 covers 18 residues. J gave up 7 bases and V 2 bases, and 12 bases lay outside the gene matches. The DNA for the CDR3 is TGTGCCAGCTCACCAGGGACAGGGGGCCTTAGGGCTAGCCAGCCCCAGCATTTT. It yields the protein CASSPGTGGLRASQPQHF.

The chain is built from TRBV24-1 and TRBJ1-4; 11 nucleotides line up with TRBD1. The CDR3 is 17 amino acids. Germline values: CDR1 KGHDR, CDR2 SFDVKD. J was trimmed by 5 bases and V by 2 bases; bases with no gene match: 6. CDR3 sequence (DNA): TGTGCCACCAGTGATTCGGGGGACAGGGGGAGGAATGAAAAACTGTTTTTT. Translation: CATSDSGDRGRNEKLFF.

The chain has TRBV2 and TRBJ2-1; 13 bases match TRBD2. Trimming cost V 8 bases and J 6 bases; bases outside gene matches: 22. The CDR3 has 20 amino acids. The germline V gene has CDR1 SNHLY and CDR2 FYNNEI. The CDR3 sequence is CASRSSPATSGRAGINEQFF. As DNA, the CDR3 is TGTGCCAGCCGATCGAGTCCCGCCACTAGCGGGAGGGCCGGGATCAATGAGCAGTTCTTC. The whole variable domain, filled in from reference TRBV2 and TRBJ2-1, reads EPEVTQTPSHQVTQMGQEVILRCVPISNHLYFYWYRQILGQKVEFLVSFYNNEISEKSEIFDDQFSVERPDGSNFTLKIRSTKLEDSAMYFCASRSSPATSGRAGINEQFFGPGTRLTVL.

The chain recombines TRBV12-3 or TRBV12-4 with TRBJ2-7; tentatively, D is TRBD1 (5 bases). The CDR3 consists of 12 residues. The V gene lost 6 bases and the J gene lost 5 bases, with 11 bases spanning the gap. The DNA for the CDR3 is TGTGCCAGCAGCCTCGGACATAACGAGCAGTACTTC. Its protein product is CASSLGHNEQYF.

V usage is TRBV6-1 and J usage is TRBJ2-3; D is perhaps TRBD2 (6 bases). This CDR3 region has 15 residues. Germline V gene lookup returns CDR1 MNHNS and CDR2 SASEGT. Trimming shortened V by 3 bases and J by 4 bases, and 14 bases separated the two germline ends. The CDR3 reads CASSDGAGTPDTQYF. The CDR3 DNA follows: TGTGCCAGCAGTGACGGCGCGGGAACGCCAGATACGCAGTATTTT.

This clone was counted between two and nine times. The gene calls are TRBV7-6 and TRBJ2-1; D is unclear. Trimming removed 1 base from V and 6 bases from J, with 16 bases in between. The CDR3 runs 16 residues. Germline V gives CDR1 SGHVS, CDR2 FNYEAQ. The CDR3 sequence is CASSLVSAPGRNEQFF. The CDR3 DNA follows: TGTGCCAGCAGCTTAGTCTCTGCCCCGGGTCGCAATGAGCAGTTCTTC.